These T cell receptor beta chains were read from a single sample in a study of beta chain features in type 1 diabetes. The protocol was immunoSEQ multiplex PCR, while the TCRdb copy is restricted to in-frame clones and leaves out a portion. Here the sample spans some 640,000 clones, more than 12% being singletons. Sequenced sample: naive CD4+ T cells from blood. These TCRs come from a man aged 18 to 29 with type 1 diabetes. Both conserved end residues are part of each CDR3. The D gene is left open where the match is weak. A clone size is listed for some rows: how often the clone was seen (once, few, many), or a class if it is expanded.

v_call,j_call,clone_size,d_call,cdr3_nt,cdr3_aa
TRBV11-3,TRBJ2-7,.,TRBD2,TGTGCCAGCAGCTTCCCACCGGGACTAGCGGGAGGGAGTACGTCCTACGAGCAGTACTTC,CASSFPPGLAGGSTSYEQYF
TRBV11-2,TRBJ2-3,few,.,TGTGCCAGCAGCTTAACCAGCCTGGGGACGCAGTATTTT,CASSLTSLGTQYF
TRBV11-2,TRBJ2-3,few,.,TGTGCCAGCAGCTTAGTGGTGGGGAACACAGATACGCAGTATTTT,CASSLVVGNTDTQYF
TRBV5-1,TRBJ2-5,few,.,TGCGCCAGCAGCTTTAAGGGGCAGGGAGAGACCCAGTACTTC,CASSFKGQGETQYF
TRBV5-4,TRBJ2-1,.,TRBD1,TGTGCCAGCAGCCCTGGACAGGGGTTTGAGCAGTTCTTC,CASSPGQGFEQFF
TRBV2,TRBJ2-6,.,TRBD1,TGTGCCAGCAGTGAGGACAGGGGGAATTGGTCTGGGGCCAACGTCCTGACTTTC,CASSEDRGNWSGANVLTF
TRBV10-3,TRBJ1-5,few,TRBD1,TGTGCCATCAGTGAGCGGATGACAGGGGGTAAAAATCAGCCCCAGCATTTT,CAISERMTGGKNQPQHF
TRBV29-1,TRBJ1-2,few,.,TGCAGCGTTGCCCTCGCAGCTAACTATGGCTACACCTTC,CSVALAANYGYTF
TRBV7-2,TRBJ2-5,.,TRBD2,TGTGCCAGCAGCTTAGGACTAGCGGGAGGAGCGGGAGAGACCCAGTACTTC,CASSLGLAGGAGETQYF
TRBV6-6,TRBJ2-2,few,.,TGTGCCAGCAGTTACTCATCCAGGGTGGACGGGGAGCTGTTTTTT,CASSYSSRVDGELFF
TRBV10-3,TRBJ2-7,.,.,TGTGCCATCAGGCTAGAAGTGGGGGAGCAGTACTTC,CAIRLEVGEQYF
TRBV5-1,TRBJ2-3,few,.,TGCGCCAGCAGCTTCGGATTGGGGAGATACACAGATACGCAGTATTTT,CASSFGLGRYTDTQYF
TRBV19,TRBJ1-4,few,.,TGTGCCAGTAGTGGGCTTGCAACTAATGAAAAACTGTTTTTT,CASSGLATNEKLFF
TRBV20-1,TRBJ2-3,.,.,TGCAGTGCTACAAGCACAGATACGCAGTATTTT,CSATSTDTQYF
TRBV5-1,TRBJ1-4,.,TRBD1,TGCGCCAGCAGCTGGGACAGGGATCGACTGTTTTTT,CASSWDRDRLFF
TRBV30,TRBJ2-1,few,.,TGTGGAGGGGACCGAAACAATGAGCAGTTCTTC,CGGDRNNEQFF
TRBV25-1,TRBJ2-3,few,.,TGTGCCAGCAGTGAATATCAGGCCTCGACAGATACGCAGTATTTT,CASSEYQASTDTQYF
TRBV6-5,TRBJ1-2,.,.,TGTGCCAGCAGTCCCCGGCGGGGCGCCGGATATGGCTACACCTTC,CASSPRRGAGYGYTF
TRBV14,TRBJ2-5,few,.,TGTGCCAGCAGCCAAAGTGAGACCCAGTACTTC,CASSQSETQYF
TRBV14,TRBJ2-5,.,.,TGTGCCAGCAGCTCTTCGGGTCAAGAGACCCAGTACTTC,CASSSSGQETQYF
TRBV5-1,TRBJ2-7,.,.,TGCGCCAGCAGCTTTGGTCGCGGGTTTGCGTACGAGCAGTACTTC,CASSFGRGFAYEQYF
TRBV5-1,TRBJ2-1,few,TRBD1,TGCGCCAGCAGCCCGGGACAGGGGGCCGCCAATGAGCAGTTCTTC,CASSPGQGAANEQFF
TRBV30,TRBJ1-5,few,.,TGTGCCTGGAGTCAGCAAGTAAATCAGCCCCAGCATTTT,CAWSQQVNQPQHF
TRBV30,TRBJ2-1,.,.,TGTGCCTGGAGTCGGGGAACTGAGCAGTTCTTC,CAWSRGTEQFF
TRBV29-1,TRBJ2-3,few,TRBD1,TGCAGCGCCCGCCACGGGACAGGGGTAGATACGCAGTATTTT,CSARHGTGVDTQYF
TRBV7-2,TRBJ2-7,few,TRBD2,TGTGCCAGCAGACTGACGCCAGGCGGGGGCTACGAGCAGTACTTC,CASRLTPGGGYEQYF
TRBV7-2,TRBJ2-3,few,.,TGTGCCAGCAGAATCGTAAGCACAGATACGCAGTATTTT,CASRIVSTDTQYF
TRBV5-1,TRBJ2-7,.,TRBD2,TGCGCCAGCAGCCTGCCGGGAGCGGGGGCCTCCCGCGAGCAGTACTTC,CASSLPGAGASREQYF
TRBV6-1,TRBJ2-5,.,TRBD2,TGTGCCAGCAGTGTCTTCGCTAGCGGGAATTCAGAGACCCAGTACTTC,CASSVFASGNSETQYF
TRBV5-4,TRBJ1-5,.,.,TGTGCCAGCAGCATGACAGGATCTAATCAGCCCCAGCATTTT,CASSMTGSNQPQHF
TRBV25-1,TRBJ1-5,few,TRBD1,TGTGCCAGCAGTGAATCAGGGGGCTGGCAGCCCCAGCATTTT,CASSESGGWQPQHF
TRBV29-1,TRBJ1-1,few,.,TGCAGCGTTGATACGGGAACAAACACTGAAGCTTTCTTT,CSVDTGTNTEAFF
TRBV5-1,TRBJ1-1,.,.,TGCGCCAGCAGTTTGATGGGATTGAGTAACACTGAAGCTTTCTTT,CASSLMGLSNTEAFF
TRBV6-6,TRBJ2-5,.,TRBD1,TGTGCCAGCAGTAGGGACAGCCAAGAGACCCAGTACTTC,CASSRDSQETQYF
TRBV7-3,TRBJ2-3,.,.,TGTGCCAGCAGCTTAATTTACACAGATACGCAGTATTTT,CASSLIYTDTQYF
TRBV7-2,TRBJ2-3,few,TRBD2,TGTGCCAGCAGCCCCCAACTAGCGGGGGGCACAGATACGCAGTATTTT,CASSPQLAGGTDTQYF
TRBV28,TRBJ2-1,.,TRBD1,TGTGCCAGCAGACCCTTGGGGACAGGGGCGTACAATGAGCAGTTCTTC,CASRPLGTGAYNEQFF
TRBV5-8,TRBJ1-2,few,.,TGTGCCAGCAGCTTGGTTTTAGGACGGAACTATGGCTACACCTTC,CASSLVLGRNYGYTF
TRBV30,TRBJ2-3,.,TRBD2,TGTGCCTGGAGGCTAGCGGGGGACACAGATACGCAGTATTTT,CAWRLAGDTDTQYF
TRBV2,TRBJ2-7,few,.,TGTGCCAGCAGTGACCGTCAGGGTTCCTACGAGCAGTACTTC,CASSDRQGSYEQYF
TRBV5-8,TRBJ1-1,few,.,TGTGCCAGCAGCTTGGCGGGAGGGGAAGCTTTCTTT,CASSLAGGEAFF
TRBV9,TRBJ2-5,few,TRBD2,TGTGCCAGCAGCCCTGGACTAGCGGGACAAGAGACCCAGTACTTC,CASSPGLAGQETQYF
TRBV4-3,TRBJ2-5,few,.,TGCGCCAGCAGCCAAGATCCCCCCTTAGAGACAAGAAAGCCTGCCCAGTACTTC,CASSQDPPLETRKPAQYF
TRBV18,TRBJ1-1,.,TRBD1,TGTGCCAGCTCACCTCGGGACAGAAACACTGAAGCTTTCTTT,CASSPRDRNTEAFF
TRBV5-6,TRBJ2-5,.,TRBD1,TGTGCCAGCAGCGGACAGGAAGAGACCCAGTACTTC,CASSGQEETQYF
TRBV7-9,TRBJ1-2,many,TRBD1,TGTGCCAGCAGCTTGGGACAGAGCCATGGCTACACCTTC,CASSLGQSHGYTF
TRBV29-1,TRBJ1-5,few,.,TGCAGCGTTGGTAGCAATCAGCCCCAGCATTTT,CSVGSNQPQHF
TRBV29-1,TRBJ1-1,few,.,TGCAGCGTGTCTGAATGGGACACTGAAGCTTTCTTT,CSVSEWDTEAFF
TRBV19,TRBJ2-1,.,.,TGTGCCAGTAGTATCGGGGGTACTGGTTACAATGAGCAGTTCTTC,CASSIGGTGYNEQFF
TRBV30,TRBJ2-5,.,TRBD1,TGTGCCTGGCGTCCTCCTGGGACAGGGAGAGAGACCCAGTACTTC,CAWRPPGTGRETQYF
TRBV11-2,TRBJ2-7,few,.,TGTGCCAGCAGCTCCAGCAGACAACCGCAGTACTTC,CASSSSRQPQYF
TRBV18,TRBJ2-5,few,.,TGTGCCAGCTCCCCGGGGGAAGAGACCCAGTACTTC,CASSPGEETQYF
TRBV7-9,TRBJ2-7,.,.,TGTGCCAGCAGCCCCGGATCGCCGCCCGTCTACGAGCAGTACTTC,CASSPGSPPVYEQYF